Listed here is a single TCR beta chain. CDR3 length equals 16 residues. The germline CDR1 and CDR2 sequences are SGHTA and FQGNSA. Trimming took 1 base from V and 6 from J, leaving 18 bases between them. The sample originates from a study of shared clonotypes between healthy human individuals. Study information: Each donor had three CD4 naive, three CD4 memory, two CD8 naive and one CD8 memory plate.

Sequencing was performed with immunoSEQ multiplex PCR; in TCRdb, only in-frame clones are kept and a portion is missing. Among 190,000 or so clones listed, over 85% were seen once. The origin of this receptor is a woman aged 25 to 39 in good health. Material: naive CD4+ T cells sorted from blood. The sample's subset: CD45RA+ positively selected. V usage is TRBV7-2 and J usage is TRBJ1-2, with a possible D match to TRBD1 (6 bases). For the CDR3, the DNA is TGTGCCAGCAGCTTAGTTGGCGGGGGCGCGTTCAATGGCTACACCTTC. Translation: CASSLVGGGAFNGYTF.